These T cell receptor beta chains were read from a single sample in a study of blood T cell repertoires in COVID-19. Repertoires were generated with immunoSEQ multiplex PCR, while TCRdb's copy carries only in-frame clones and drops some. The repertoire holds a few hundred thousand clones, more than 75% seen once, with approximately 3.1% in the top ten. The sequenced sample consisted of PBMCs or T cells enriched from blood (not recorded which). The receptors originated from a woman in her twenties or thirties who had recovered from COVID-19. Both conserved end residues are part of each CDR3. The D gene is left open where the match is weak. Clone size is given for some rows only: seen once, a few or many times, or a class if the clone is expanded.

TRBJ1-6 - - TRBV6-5 TGTGCCAGCAGTAAGGGGGTTACCTATAATTCACCCCTCCACTTT CASSKGVTYNSPLHF
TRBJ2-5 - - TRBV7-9 TGTGCCAGCAGTCGACTTGGGTTTCAAGAGACCCAGTACTTC CASSRLGFQETQYF
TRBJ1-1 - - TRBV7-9 TGTGCCAGCAGCTTAGAGCGGCCGAACACTGAAGCTTTCTTT CASSLERPNTEAFF
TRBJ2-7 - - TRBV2 TGTGCCAGCAGGCTGACAGAATCCTACGAGCAGTACTTC CASRLTESYEQYF
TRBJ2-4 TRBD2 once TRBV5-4 TGTGCCAGCAGCTTAGGTAGCGGGGGGGCCCTAGCCAAAAACATTCAGTACTTC CASSLGSGGALAKNIQYF
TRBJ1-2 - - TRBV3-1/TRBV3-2 TGTGCCAGCAGTCTGAGGAACAACTATGGCTACACCTTC CASSLRNNYGYTF
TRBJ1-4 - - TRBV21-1 TGTGCCAGCAGCCCCCAAGTTTCTTTCGGATCGGGGGAAAAACTGTTTTTT CASSPQVSFGSGEKLFF
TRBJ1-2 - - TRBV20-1 TGCAGTGCTAGTATGCAGGGGAAGGATGGCTACACCTTC CSASMQGKDGYTF
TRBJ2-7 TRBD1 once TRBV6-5 TGTGCCAGCAGTTACTCGACAGGGGGCGCGACCTACGAGCAGTACTTC CASSYSTGGATYEQYF
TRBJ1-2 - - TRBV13 TGTGCCAGCAGCTTCAGGGACAATTTCTATGGCTACACCTTC CASSFRDNFYGYTF
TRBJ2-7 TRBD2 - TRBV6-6 TGTGCCAGCAGTCGTCGCACTAGCGGGGGGGCAATTAACGAGCAGTACTTC CASSRRTSGGAINEQYF